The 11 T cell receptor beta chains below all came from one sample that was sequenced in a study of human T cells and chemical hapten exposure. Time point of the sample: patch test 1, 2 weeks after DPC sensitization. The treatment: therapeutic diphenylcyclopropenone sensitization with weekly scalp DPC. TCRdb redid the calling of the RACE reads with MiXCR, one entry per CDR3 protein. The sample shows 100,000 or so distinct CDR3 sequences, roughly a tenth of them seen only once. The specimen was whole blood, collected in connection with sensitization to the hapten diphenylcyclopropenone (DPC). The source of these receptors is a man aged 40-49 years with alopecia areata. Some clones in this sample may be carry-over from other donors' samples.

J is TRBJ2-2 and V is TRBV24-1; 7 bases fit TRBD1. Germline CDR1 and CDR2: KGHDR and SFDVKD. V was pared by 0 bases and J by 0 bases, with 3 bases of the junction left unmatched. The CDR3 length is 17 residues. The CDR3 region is CATSDLLGTANTGELFF. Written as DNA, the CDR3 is TGTGCCACCAGTGATTTGCTTGGGACAGCGAACACCGGGGAGCTGTTTTTT.

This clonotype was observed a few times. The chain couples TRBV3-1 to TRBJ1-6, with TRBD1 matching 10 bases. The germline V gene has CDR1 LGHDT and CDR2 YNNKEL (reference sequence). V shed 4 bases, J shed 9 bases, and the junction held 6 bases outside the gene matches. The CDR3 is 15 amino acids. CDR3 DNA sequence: TGTGCCAGCAGCCGCGCCGGGACAGGGGTTTCACCCCTCCACTTT. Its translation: CASSRAGTGVSPLHF.

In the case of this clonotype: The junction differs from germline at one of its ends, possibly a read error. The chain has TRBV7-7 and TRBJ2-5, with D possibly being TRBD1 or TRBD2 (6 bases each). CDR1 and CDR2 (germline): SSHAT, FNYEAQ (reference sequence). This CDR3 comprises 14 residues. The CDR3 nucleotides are TGTGCTAGCAGCTTAGTCCTCGGGGGCGAGACCCAGTACTTC. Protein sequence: CASSLVLGGETQYF. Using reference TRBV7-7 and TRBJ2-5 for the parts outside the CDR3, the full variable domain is GAGVSQSPRYKVTKRGQDVTLRCDPISSHATLYWYQQALGQGPEFLTYFNYEAQPDKSGLPSDRFSAERPEGSISTLTIQRTEQRDSAMYRCASSLVLGGETQYFGPGTRLLVL.

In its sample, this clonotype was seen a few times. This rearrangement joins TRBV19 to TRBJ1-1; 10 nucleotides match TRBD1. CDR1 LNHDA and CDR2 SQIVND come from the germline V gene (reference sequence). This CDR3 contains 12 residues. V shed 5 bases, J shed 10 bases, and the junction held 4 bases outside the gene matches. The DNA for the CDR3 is TGTGCCAGTAGTTACCGGGACAGGGGAGCTTTCTTT. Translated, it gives CASSYRDRGAFF.

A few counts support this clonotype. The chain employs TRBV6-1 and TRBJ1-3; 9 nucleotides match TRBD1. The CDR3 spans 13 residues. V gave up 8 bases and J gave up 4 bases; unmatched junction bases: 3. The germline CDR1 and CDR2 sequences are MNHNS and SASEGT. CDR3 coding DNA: TGTGCCAGCGTACAGGGGGCCGGAAACACCATATATTTT. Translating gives CASVQGAGNTIYF.

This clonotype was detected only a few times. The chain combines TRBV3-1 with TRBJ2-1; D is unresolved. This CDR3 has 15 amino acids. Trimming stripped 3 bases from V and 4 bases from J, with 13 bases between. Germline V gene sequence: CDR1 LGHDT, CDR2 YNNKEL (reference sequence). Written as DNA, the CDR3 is TGTGCCAGCAGCCACACCCCCAATCTGTACAATGAGCAGTTCTTC. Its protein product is CASSHTPNLYNEQFF.

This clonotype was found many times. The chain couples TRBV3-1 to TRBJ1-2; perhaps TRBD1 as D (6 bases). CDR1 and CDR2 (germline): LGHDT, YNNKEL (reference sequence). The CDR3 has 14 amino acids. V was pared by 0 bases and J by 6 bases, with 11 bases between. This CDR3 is CASSQEHRVHGYTF. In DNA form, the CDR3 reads TGTGCCAGCAGCCAAGAGCACAGGGTTCATGGCTACACCTTC.

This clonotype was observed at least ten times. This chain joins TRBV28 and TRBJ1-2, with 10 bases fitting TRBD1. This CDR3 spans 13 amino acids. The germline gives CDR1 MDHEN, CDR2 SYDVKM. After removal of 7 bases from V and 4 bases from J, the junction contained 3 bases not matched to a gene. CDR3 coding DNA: TGTGCCAGCATGACAGGGGGCACCTATGGCTACACCTTC. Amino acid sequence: CASMTGGTYGYTF.

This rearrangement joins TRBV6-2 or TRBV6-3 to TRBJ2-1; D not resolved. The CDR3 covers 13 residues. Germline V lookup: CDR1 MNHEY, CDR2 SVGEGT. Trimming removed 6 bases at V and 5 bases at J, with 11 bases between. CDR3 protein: CASRQPPDNEQFF. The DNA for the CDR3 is TGTGCCAGCAGACAACCCCCGGACAATGAGCAGTTCTTC.

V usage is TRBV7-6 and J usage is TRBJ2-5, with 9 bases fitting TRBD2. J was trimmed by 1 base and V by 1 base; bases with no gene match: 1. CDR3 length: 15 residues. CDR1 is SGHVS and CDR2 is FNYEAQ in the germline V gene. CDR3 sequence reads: CASSLGLAAQETQYF. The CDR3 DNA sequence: TGTGCCAGCAGCTTAGGACTAGCGGCCCAAGAGACCCAGTACTTC.

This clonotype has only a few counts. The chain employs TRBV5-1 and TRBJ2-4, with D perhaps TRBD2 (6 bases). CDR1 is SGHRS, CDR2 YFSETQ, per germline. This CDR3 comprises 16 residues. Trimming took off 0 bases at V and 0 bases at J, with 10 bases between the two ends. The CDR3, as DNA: TGCGCCAGCAGCTTGGAAGGGGAGGCAGCCAAAAACATTCAGTACTTC. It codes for CASSLEGEAAKNIQYF.